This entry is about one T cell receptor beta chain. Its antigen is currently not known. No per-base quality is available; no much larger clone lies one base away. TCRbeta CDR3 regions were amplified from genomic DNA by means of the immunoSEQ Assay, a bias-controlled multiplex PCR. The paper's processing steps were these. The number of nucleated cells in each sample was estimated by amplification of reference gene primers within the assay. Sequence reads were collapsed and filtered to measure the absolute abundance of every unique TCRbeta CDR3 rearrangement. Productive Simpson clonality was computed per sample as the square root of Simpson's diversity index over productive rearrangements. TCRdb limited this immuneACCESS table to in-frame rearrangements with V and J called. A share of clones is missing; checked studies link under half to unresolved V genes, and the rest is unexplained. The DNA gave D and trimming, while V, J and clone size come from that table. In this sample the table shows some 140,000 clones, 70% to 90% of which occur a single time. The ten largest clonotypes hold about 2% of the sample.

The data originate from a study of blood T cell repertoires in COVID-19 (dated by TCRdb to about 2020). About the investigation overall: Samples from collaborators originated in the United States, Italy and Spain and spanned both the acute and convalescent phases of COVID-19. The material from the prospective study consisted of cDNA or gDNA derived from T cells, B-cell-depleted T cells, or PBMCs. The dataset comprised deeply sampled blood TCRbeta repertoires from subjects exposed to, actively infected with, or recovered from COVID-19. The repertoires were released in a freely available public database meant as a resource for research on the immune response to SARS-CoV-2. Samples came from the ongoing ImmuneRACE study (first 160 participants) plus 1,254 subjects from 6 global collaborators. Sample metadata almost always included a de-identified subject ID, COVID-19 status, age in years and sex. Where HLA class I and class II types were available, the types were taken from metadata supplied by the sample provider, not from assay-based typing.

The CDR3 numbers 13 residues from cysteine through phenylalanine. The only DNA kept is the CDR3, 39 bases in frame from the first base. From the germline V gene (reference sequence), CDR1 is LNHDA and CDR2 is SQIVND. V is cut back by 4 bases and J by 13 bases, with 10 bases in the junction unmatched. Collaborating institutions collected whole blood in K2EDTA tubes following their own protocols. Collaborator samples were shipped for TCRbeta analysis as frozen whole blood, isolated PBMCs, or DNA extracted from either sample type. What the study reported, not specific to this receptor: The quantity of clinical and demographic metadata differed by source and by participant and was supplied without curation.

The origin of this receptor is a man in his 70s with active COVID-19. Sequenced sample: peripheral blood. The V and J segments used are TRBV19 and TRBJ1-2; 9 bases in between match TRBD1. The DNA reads TGTGCCAGTAGTACCTCGGGACAGGGATTATTCACCTTC. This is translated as CASSTSGQGLFTF.